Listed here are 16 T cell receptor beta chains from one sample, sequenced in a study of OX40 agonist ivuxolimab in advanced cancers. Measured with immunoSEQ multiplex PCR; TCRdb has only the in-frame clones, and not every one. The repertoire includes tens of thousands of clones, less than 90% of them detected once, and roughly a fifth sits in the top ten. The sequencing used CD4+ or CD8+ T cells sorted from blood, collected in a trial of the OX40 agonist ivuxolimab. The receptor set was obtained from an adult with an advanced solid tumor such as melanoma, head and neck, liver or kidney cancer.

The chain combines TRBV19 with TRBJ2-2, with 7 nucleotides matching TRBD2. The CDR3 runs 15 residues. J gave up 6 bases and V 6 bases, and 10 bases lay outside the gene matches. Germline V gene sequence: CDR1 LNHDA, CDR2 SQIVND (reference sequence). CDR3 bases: TGTGCCAGTAGCCCTGGGGCGGGAGACCCCGGGGAGCTGTTTTTT. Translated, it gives CASSPGAGDPGELFF.

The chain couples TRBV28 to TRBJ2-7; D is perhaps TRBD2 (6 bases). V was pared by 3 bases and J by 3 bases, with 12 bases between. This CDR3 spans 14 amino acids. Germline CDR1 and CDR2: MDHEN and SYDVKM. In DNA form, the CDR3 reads TGTGCCAGCAGTTTGGCGGGACTGGGCTACGAGCAGTACTTC. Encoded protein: CASSLAGLGYEQYF.

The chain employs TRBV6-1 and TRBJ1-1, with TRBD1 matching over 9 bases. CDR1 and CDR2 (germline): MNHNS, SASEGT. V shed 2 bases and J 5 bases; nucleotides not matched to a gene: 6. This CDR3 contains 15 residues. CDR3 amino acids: CASSERKTGGTEAFF. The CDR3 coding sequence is TGTGCCAGCAGTGAACGCAAGACAGGGGGGACTGAAGCTTTCTTT.

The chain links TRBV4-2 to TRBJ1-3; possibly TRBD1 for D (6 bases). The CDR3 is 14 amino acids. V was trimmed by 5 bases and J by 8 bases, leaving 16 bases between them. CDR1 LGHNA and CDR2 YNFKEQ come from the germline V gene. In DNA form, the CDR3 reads TGTGCCAGCAGCTTGGGGGGCGCGGGTCACACCATATATTTT. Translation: CASSLGGAGHTIYF.

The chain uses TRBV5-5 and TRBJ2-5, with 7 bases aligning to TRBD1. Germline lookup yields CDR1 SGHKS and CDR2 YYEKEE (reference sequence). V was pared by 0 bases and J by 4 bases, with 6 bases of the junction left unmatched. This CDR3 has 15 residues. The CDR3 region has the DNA TGTGCCAGCAGCTTGGAGGACAGGCCCCCAGAGACCCAGTACTTC. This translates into CASSLEDRPPETQYF.

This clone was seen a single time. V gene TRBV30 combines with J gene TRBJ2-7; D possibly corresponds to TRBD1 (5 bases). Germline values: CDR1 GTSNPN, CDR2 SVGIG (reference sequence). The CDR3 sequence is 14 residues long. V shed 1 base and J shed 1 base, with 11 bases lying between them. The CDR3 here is CAWSALGVSYEQYF. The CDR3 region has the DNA TGTGCCTGGAGTGCCTTAGGGGTGTCCTACGAGCAGTACTTC.

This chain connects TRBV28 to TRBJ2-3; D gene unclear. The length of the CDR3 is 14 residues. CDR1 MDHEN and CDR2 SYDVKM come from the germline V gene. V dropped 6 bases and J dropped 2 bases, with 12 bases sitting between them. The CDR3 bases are TGTGCCAGCAGGTCCGTGAGGTTCACAGATACGCAGTATTTT. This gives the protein CASRSVRFTDTQYF.

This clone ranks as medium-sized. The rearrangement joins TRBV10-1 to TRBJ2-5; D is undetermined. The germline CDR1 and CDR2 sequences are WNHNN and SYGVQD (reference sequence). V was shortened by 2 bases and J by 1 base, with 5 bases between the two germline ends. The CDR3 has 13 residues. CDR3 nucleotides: TGCGCCAGCAGTGAGGAGCCCCAAGAGACCCAGTACTTC. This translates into CASSEEPQETQYF.

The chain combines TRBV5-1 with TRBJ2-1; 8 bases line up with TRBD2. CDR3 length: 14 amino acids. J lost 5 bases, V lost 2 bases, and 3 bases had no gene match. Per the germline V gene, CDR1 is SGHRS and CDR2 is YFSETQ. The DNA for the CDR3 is TGCGCCAGCAGCTTAGCGGGGGCCCACAATGAGCAGTTCTTC. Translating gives CASSLAGAHNEQFF.

The CDR3 nucleotides are TGTGCCAGCAGCTTTACAGGGGGCCGCTACAATGAGCAGTTCTTC. Protein sequence: CASSFTGGRYNEQFF. This chain joins TRBV7-3 and TRBJ2-1, with TRBD1 matching over 9 bases. Germline V gene lookup returns CDR1 SGHTA and CDR2 FQGTGA. J lost 3 bases, V lost 3 bases, and 3 bases had no gene match. The CDR3 contains 15 residues.

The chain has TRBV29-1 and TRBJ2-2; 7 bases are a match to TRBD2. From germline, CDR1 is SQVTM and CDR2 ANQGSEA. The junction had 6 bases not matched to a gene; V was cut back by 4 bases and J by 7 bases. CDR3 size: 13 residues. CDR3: CSVGSGGVGELFF. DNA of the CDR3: TGCAGCGTTGGATCTGGGGGGGTCGGGGAGCTGTTTTTT.

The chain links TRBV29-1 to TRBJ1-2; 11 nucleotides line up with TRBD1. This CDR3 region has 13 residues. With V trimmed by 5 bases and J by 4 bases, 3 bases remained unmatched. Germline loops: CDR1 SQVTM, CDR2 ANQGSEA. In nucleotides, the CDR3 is TGCAGCGTTAGGACAGGGGGCATCTATGGCTACACCTTC. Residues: CSVRTGGIYGYTF.

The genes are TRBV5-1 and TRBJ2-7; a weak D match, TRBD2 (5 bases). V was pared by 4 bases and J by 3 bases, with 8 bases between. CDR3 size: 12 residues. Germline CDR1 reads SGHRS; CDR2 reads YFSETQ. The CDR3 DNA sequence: TGCGCCAGCAGCCGGGATATCTACGAGCAGTACTTC. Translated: CASSRDIYEQYF.

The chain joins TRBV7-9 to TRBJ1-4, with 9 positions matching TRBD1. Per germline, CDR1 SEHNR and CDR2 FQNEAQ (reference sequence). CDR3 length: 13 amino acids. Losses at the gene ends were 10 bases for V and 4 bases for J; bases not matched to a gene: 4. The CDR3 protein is CATRTGDNEKLFF. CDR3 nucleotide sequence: TGTGCCACCCGGACAGGGGATAATGAAAAACTGTTTTTT.

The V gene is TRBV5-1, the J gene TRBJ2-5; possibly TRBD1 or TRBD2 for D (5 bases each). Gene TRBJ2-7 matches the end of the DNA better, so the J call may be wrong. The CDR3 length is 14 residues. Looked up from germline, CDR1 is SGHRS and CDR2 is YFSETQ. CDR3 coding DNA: TGCGCCAGCAGCGCTGGGACCGTATACTACGAGCAGTACTTC. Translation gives CASSAGTVYYEQYF.

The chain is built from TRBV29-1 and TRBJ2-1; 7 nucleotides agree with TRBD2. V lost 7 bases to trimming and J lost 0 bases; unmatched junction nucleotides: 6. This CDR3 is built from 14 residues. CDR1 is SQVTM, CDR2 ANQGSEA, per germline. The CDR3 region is CSAAGGSSYNEQFF. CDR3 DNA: TGCAGCGCCGCAGGCGGGAGCTCCTACAATGAGCAGTTCTTC.